This TCR beta chain originates from a study of identifying expanded T cells in peripheral blood. Trimming took off 2 bases at V and 2 bases at J, with 11 bases between the two ends. This CDR3 has 14 residues. Looked up from germline, CDR1 is SGHKS and CDR2 is YYEKEE (reference sequence). Assay: immunoSEQ multiplex PCR; the TCRdb copy retains only in-frame clones and omits some. The sample records around 76,000 clones, about 90% being singletons. The chain couples TRBV5-5 to TRBJ2-7; D ambiguous. This clonotype was sampled from a person aged 18 to 70 in good health. Input material: blood. The CDR3, as DNA: TGTGCCAGCAGCTTTAGCCGGGCCACCTACGAGCAGTACTTC. The encoded protein is CASSFSRATYEQYF.